This entry features one T cell receptor (beta chain) sequence. Only one count was recorded for this clone. Its antigen specificity is not known. There are no base qualities to consult, and no much larger clone falls within one base. Using the deep immunoSEQ assay, TCR CDR3 regions were amplified from genomic DNA by multiplex PCR. For each cell subset, the extracted genomic DNA was distributed evenly across all wells of several immunoSEQ 96-well plates, and each plate served as one replicate. For sorted subsets, about 200 ng genomic DNA, equal to some 28,000 T cell genomes, was loaded into each replicate PCR. Purified libraries were measured with a Qubit 3.0 fluorometer, size-checked on a Bioanalyzer 2100, and measured again with the KAPA Library Quantification kit. Every immunoSEQ 96-well plate was sequenced on a dedicated single-read 150-cycle Illumina NextSeq 550 flow cell. The study's own analysis went as follows. Because the immunoSEQ output held only junctional sequences and lacked quality scores, the filtering could not match the filtering applied to full-length reads. To assign V/J genes and CDR3, sequences were annotated using PyIR, a Python wrapper for IgBLAST v1.9, with IMGT germline references. Reads were filtered out if the reads had weak V/J assignments (E-value above 1e-6), no CDR3, stop codons, out-of-frame junctions, or ambiguous translated residues. A V3J clonotype was defined by an identical inferred V gene, J gene, and CDR3 amino acid sequence. Percentage overlap between repertoires was computed as shared unique clonotypes divided by the size of the smaller repertoire. RTK rarefaction, the Chao1 estimator, and Recon v2.1 estimates of unobserved clonotypes were used to assess repertoire richness. For all TCRbeta clonotypes obtained by the gDNA method from a few donors, generation probabilities were computed with OLGA. In TCRdb, the immuneACCESS table is reduced to in-frame sequences with V and J assigned. These tables do not hold every clone; where another copy was compared, an unresolved V gene accounts for under half, and the others remain unexplained. V and J calls and clone size are copied from that table; D and trimming were computed from the DNA. The sample records some 550,000 clones, around 97% of which are singletons. The ten largest clonotypes hold less than 0.065% of the sample.

These data are taken from a study of shared clonotypes between healthy human individuals (dated by TCRdb to 2020 to 2021). Turning to the overall study: The cohort comprised a couple of women and three men aged 18 to 49 years. To estimate repertoire size and how much clonotype sharing occurs between individuals, the study deeply sequenced the blood TCR repertoires of five healthy adults. For each donor, CD4 naive and CD4 memory were each run on three plates, CD8 naive on two plates, and CD8 memory on one plate. Each donor's leukapheresis produced roughly between roughly 0.94 and 9.5 billion PBMCs. Libraries were prepared and TCR repertoires were sequenced by different laboratories using diverse techniques, in order to increase sequencing depth and limit assay-specific biases.

Healthy HIV-negative adults with no recently reported acute infections or vaccinations were included as donors. Every donor was a Caucasian adult residing in Nashville, Tennessee, USA. CD4+ T cells were enriched by magnetic negative selection; naive cells were then positively selected on CD45RA, and the negative fraction formed the memory subset. Blood was obtained by leukapheresis, after which PBMCs were separated by Ficoll-Histopaque density gradient centrifugation and cryopreserved in liquid nitrogen vapor phase. Purity and quantity of every magnetically sorted T cell population were checked by analytical flow cytometry. Genomic DNA was isolated from every sorted fraction and measured by UV absorbance on a Nanodrop 2000c. What the study reported, not specific to this receptor: Sharing across several donors was observed for around 5% of naive CD4, 3.5% of naive CD8, over 2% of memory CD4, and roughly 0.43% of memory CD8 clonotypes. Sampling was limited to blood, and TCR repertoires in tissue likely differ from TCR repertoires in blood. Larger estimated clonotype richness was generally found for naive subsets than for memory subsets. Pairwise subsampling indicated that sequencing depth was expected to affect the degree of clonotype sharing among donors. Even with the large sequencing depth, rarefaction of the sorted-subset datasets indicated that sequencing was incomplete. Compared with non-shared clonotypes, the clonotypes found in all four sorted-subset donors had higher generation probabilities. The genetic and exposure-history diversity represented was limited by the small number of donors.

In the germline V gene (reference sequence), CDR1 corresponds to WNHNN and CDR2 to SYGVQD. The CDR3 measures 14 amino acids from cysteine to phenylalanine. Left in the record is the CDR3 DNA by itself, 42 bases read in frame from the first base. V sheds 4 bases and J sheds 6 bases, leaving 14 bases between their ends. The chain links TRBV10-1 with TRBJ2-3; TRBD1 is a weak D gene call, 5 bases matching. The TCR sequence derives from a woman in her thirties in good health. The sequenced sample consisted of naive CD4+ T cells sorted from blood. What this sample's cell subset or site label stands for: CD45RA+ positively selected. The CDR3: CASSGSQGFDTQYF. The sequence in DNA is TGCGCCAGCAGTGGGTCTCAGGGATTTGATACGCAGTATTTT.